The T cell receptor (beta chain) described here comes from a study of T cells in Graves' hyperthyroidism and ophthalmopathy. Overall study results and limits: Most expanded thyroid clonotypes above 0.001 recurred in blood.

Amplified regions were TCR beta CDR3 sequences from RNA transcripts. An initial round of RT-PCR targeting the TCR CDR3 relied on the HTBI primer set. TCRdb re-analysed the multiplex PCR reads in MiXCR, keeping a single row per CDR3 protein. The repertoire holds around 400,000 distinct CDR3 sequences, with 15% to 19% as singletons. Participants, patients aged 18 to 65, had newly diagnosed hyperthyroidism with a duration under 2 months. This clonotype has more than one count but fewer than ten. Its antigen is as yet unknown. V gave up 5 bases and J gave up 6 bases, with 11 bases separating them. The CDR3 loop spans 13 amino acids. Germline-derived CDR1 and CDR2 are MNHNS and SASEGT.

This chain joins TRBV6-1 and TRBJ2-1; no clear D gene. This receptor was taken from a young woman with Graves' hyperthyroidism that later progressed to Graves' ophthalmopathy. The sequenced sample consisted of blood. The CDR3 region is CASSRSPFNEQFF. The CDR3 DNA sequence: TGTGCCAGCAGTCGAAGCCCATTCAATGAGCAGTTCTTC.